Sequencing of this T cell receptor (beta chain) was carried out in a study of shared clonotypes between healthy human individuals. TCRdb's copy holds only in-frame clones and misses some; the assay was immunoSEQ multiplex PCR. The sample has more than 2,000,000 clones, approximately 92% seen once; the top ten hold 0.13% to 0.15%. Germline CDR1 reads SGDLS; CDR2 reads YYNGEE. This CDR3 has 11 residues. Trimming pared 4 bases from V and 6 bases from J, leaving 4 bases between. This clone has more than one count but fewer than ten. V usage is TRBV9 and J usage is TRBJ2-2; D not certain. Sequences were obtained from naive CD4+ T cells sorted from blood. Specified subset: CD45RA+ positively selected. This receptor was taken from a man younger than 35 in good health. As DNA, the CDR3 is TGTGCCAGCAGCAAAGCCGGGGAGCTGTTTTTT. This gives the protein CASSKAGELFF.